Listed here are 18 T cell receptor beta chains from one sample, sequenced in a study of OX40 agonist ivuxolimab in advanced cancers. Sequenced by immunoSEQ multiplex PCR; TCRdb stores in-frame clones only, minus some. The sample consists of approximately 66,000 clones, 80% to 90% of them appearing once. The material sequenced was CD4+ or CD8+ T cells sorted from blood, taken in a trial of the OX40 agonist ivuxolimab. These receptors were taken from an adult with an advanced solid tumor such as melanoma, head and neck, liver or kidney cancer.

This chain links TRBV6-5 with TRBJ2-7; D call uncertain. Per the germline V gene, CDR1 is MNHEY and CDR2 is SVGAGI. The CDR3 contains 15 residues. The V end lost 5 bases, the J end lost 2 bases, and 16 bases lay between the germline ends. CDR3 in amino acids: CASSNQRQPTYEQYF. DNA for the CDR3: TGTGCCAGCAGTAATCAAAGGCAGCCGACCTACGAGCAGTACTTC.

The V call is TRBV6-4, the J call TRBJ1-3; 7 bases are shared with TRBD1. Germline V gene lookup returns CDR1 MRHNA and CDR2 SNTAGT. Trimming removed 8 bases from V and 0 bases from J; junction bases left unmatched: 4. The CDR3 contains 14 residues. For the CDR3, the DNA is TGTGCCAGCGAACGGGACAGCTCTGGAAACACCATATATTTT. The encoded protein is CASERDSSGNTIYF.

This clone was counted once. The rearrangement uses TRBV30 and TRBJ2-3; 8 bases line up with TRBD2. The CDR3 runs 15 residues. The germline V gene has CDR1 GTSNPN and CDR2 SVGIG (reference sequence). Trimming took 0 bases from V and 1 from J; bases not matched to a gene: 3. The CDR3 protein is CAWSVSAGGTDTQYF. The CDR3 DNA sequence: TGTGCCTGGAGTGTATCAGCGGGGGGCACAGATACGCAGTATTTT.

The rearrangement joins TRBV18 to TRBJ2-3; the D call may be TRBD1 or TRBD2 (5 bases each). Trimming pared 1 base from V and 0 bases from J, leaving 14 bases between. Germline assignment: CDR1 KGHSH and CDR2 LQKENI. There are 17 residues in the CDR3. The CDR3 DNA follows: TGTGCCAGCTCACCACGGGACGTTCATTCTAGCACAGATACGCAGTATTTT. Translating it yields CASSPRDVHSSTDTQYF.

The rearrangement joins TRBV7-2 to TRBJ2-7, with D tentatively TRBD1 or TRBD2 (5 bases each). Trimming pared 1 base from V and 0 bases from J, leaving 13 bases between. This CDR3 has 16 amino acids. Germline CDR1 and CDR2: SGHTA and FQGNSA. As DNA, the CDR3 is TGTGCCAGCAGCTTAGGGGACGGACGATACTCCTACGAGCAGTACTTC. Amino acids: CASSLGDGRYSYEQYF.

J is TRBJ2-7 and V is TRBV6-5, with D possibly being TRBD1 (6 bases). The CDR3 is made up of 13 amino acids. Per the germline V gene, CDR1 is MNHEY and CDR2 is SVGAGI. Trimming took 5 bases from V and 3 from J, leaving 11 bases between them. As DNA, the CDR3 is TGTGCCAGCAGTCTCCAGGGGAGCTACGAGCAGTACTTC. This encodes CASSLQGSYEQYF.

This chain joins TRBV18 and TRBJ1-1; D remains ambiguous. V lost 3 bases to trimming and J lost 0 bases, with 8 bases between them. The germline V gene encodes CDR1 KGHSH and CDR2 LQKENI. The CDR3 is 14 residues long. CDR3 bases: TGTGCCAGCTCACCGTCGACGGTGAACACTGAAGCTTTCTTT. Translated: CASSPSTVNTEAFF.

V usage is TRBV9 and J usage is TRBJ1-5; no clear D gene. The CDR3 is made up of 14 amino acids. Deletions cut 2 bases from V and 4 bases from J, with 10 bases between. CDR1 SGDLS and CDR2 YYNGEE come from the germline V gene. As DNA, the CDR3 is TGTGCCAGCAGCGTGGGCGACACTAATCAGCCCCAGCATTTT. Translating gives CASSVGDTNQPQHF. Based on the CDR3 plus reference TRBV9 and TRBJ1-5, the full variable domain is DSGVTQTPKHLITATGQRVTLRCSPRSGDLSVYWYQQSLDQGLQFLIQYYNGEERAKGNILERFSAQQFPDLHSELNLSSLELGDSALYFCASSVGDTNQPQHFGDGTRLSIL.

A single count supports this clone. V is TRBV7-9 and J is TRBJ1-4; 10 bases agree with TRBD1. Germline V gene sequence: CDR1 SEHNR, CDR2 FQNEAQ (reference sequence). This CDR3 has 15 residues. V lost 4 bases and J lost 8; bases outside the gene matches: 7. In DNA form, the CDR3 reads TGTGCCAGCAGCTCCCGACAGGGGGCGGAGGAAAAACTGTTTTTT. Residues: CASSSRQGAEEKLFF.

The chain uses TRBV5-1 and TRBJ2-2; 7 positions match TRBD1. CDR1 is SGHRS, CDR2 YFSETQ, per germline. The CDR3 extends over 15 amino acids. J gave up 0 bases and V 1 base, and 0 bases lay outside the gene matches. This chain's CDR3 is CASSLTGANTGELFF. The CDR3 bases are TGCGCCAGCAGCTTGACAGGGGCGAACACCGGGGAGCTGTTTTTT.

The J gene is TRBJ2-7, the V gene TRBV5-6; TRBD2 aligns across 11 bases. Germline V CDR1 and CDR2: SGHDT, YYEEEE. The CDR3 spans 17 residues. The V and J ends lost 4 bases and 2 bases, in that order; junction bases with no gene match: 11. The CDR3 DNA reads as TGTGCCAGCAGCCTCACAACGACTAGCGGGGCTCCCTACGAGCAGTACTTC. Translated: CASSLTTTSGAPYEQYF.

This chain connects TRBV6-5 to TRBJ1-4, with D possibly being TRBD1 (5 bases). The CDR3 contains 13 residues. The V end lost 10 bases, the J end lost 7 bases, and 16 bases lay between the germline ends. CDR1 MNHEY and CDR2 SVGAGI come from the germline V gene. CDR3 in DNA: TGTGCCACGCGGGGTGGGGGAGGTGAAAAACTGTTTTTT. Translating gives CATRGGGGEKLFF.

This clone is medium-sized by share. This rearrangement joins TRBV6-5 to TRBJ2-2; maybe TRBD2 (5 bases). From germline, CDR1 is MNHEY and CDR2 SVGAGI. This CDR3 contains 16 residues. Trimming cost V 0 bases and J 5 bases, with 13 bases left between them. The chain's CDR3 is CASSYSRLRGTGELFF. For the CDR3, the DNA is TGTGCCAGCAGTTACTCCCGACTAAGAGGTACCGGGGAGCTGTTTTTT.

V usage is TRBV6-1 and J usage is TRBJ2-5; D gene ambiguous. The end of the DNA is better explained by TRBJ2-7, so the J call may be wrong. This CDR3 is built from 17 residues. Germline CDR1 reads MNHNS; CDR2 reads SASEGT. CDR3 DNA sequence: TGTGCCAGCAGTGAAGCGAGTTCCCCCCCACACTCCTACGAGCAGTACTTC. Translating gives CASSEASSPPHSYEQYF.

The rearrangement links TRBV30 to TRBJ1-4; TRBD1 agrees at 9 bases. Trimming took 6 bases from V and 7 from J; bases not matched to a gene: 12. The CDR3 covers 15 residues. The germline V gene encodes CDR1 GTSNPN and CDR2 SVGIG (reference sequence). CDR3 nucleotides: TGTGCCTGCGACAGGGGGGTGGGGCCAGGTGAAAAACTGTTTTTT. Translated: CACDRGVGPGEKLFF.

The chain links TRBV5-1 to TRBJ2-1; 11 bases match TRBD1. The junction had 10 bases not matched to a gene; V was cut back by 0 bases and J by 5 bases. The germline V gene encodes CDR1 SGHRS and CDR2 YFSETQ. The CDR3 is 18 amino acids. The DNA for the CDR3 is TGCGCCAGCAGCTTGGCCGCCCGAGGGACAGGGGGAAACAATGAGCAGTTCTTC. This translates into CASSLAARGTGGNNEQFF. Full variable domain (remainder filled in from reference TRBV5-1 and TRBJ2-1): KAGVTQTPRYLIKTRGQQVTLSCSPISGHRSVSWYQQTPGQGLQFLFEYFSETQRNKGNFPGRFSGRQFSNSRSEMNVSTLELGDSALYLCASSLAARGTGGNNEQFFGPGTRLTVL.

This clone appeared once. V gene TRBV28 combines with J gene TRBJ2-4; D might be TRBD1 or TRBD2, each matching 5 bases. V gave up 6 bases and J gave up 0 bases, with 21 bases separating them. The V gene's germline CDR1 is MDHEN and CDR2 SYDVKM. The CDR3 has 18 residues. This CDR3 reads CASRRRATDTSAKNIQYF. CDR3 bases: TGTGCCAGCAGGCGGCGGGCGACAGATACTTCAGCCAAAAACATTCAGTACTTC.

There are a few counts of this clone. V usage is TRBV7-2 and J usage is TRBJ2-3; D may be TRBD2 (5 bases). This CDR3 spans 15 amino acids. CDR1 and CDR2 from the germline V gene are SGHTA and FQGNSA. V lost 4 bases and J 4 bases, leaving 15 bases between the germline ends. CDR3 loop: CASSSVGAVSDTQYF. The CDR3 nucleotides read TGTGCCAGCAGCTCCGTAGGAGCGGTCTCAGATACGCAGTATTTT.